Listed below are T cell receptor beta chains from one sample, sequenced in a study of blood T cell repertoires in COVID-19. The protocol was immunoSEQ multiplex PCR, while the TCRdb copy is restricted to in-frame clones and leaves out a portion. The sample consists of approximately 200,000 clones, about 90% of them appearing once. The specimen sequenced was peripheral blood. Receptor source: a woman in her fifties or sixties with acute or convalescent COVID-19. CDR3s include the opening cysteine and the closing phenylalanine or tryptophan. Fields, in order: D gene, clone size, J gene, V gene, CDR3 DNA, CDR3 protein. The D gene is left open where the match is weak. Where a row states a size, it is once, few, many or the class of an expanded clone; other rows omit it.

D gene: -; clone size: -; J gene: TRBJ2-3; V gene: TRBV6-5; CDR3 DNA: TGTGCCAGCAGTTACTCCGGTACGCAGTATTTT; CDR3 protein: CASSYSGTQYF
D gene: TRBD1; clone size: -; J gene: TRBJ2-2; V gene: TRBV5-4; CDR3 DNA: TGTGCCAGCAGCCTCTCCCCGGACAGGGCGAACACCGGGGAGCTGTTTTTT; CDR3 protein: CASSLSPDRANTGELFF
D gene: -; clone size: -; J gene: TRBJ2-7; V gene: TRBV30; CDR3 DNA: TGTGCCTGGAGTGTCAAGGCGGAGTCCCTCGAGCAGTACTTC; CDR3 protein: CAWSVKAESLEQYF
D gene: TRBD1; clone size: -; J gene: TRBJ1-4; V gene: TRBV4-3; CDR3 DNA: TGCGCCAGCAGCCTTGGAGACAGGGGAACTAATGAAAAACTGTTTTTT; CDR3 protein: CASSLGDRGTNEKLFF
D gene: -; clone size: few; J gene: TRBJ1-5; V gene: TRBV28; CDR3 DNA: TGTGCCAGCAGAGAACCGGGGTTTAGCAATCAGCCCCAGCATTTT; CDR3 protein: CASREPGFSNQPQHF
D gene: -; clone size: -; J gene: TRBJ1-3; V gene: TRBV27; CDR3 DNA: TGTGCCAGCAGCCCGAGACGGGGTCGGACGGAGAGCTCTGGAAACACCATATATTTT; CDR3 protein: CASSPRRGRTESSGNTIYF
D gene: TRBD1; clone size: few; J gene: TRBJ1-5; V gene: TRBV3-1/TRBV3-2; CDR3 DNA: TGTGCCAGCAGCCAAGATGTCGCAGGGGGTCAGCCCCAGCATTTT; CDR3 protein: CASSQDVAGGQPQHF
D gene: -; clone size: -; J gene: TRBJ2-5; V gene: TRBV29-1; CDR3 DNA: TGCAGCGTTGGGGCAGGGGGGCTCGGGGAGACCCAGTACTTC; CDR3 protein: CSVGAGGLGETQYF
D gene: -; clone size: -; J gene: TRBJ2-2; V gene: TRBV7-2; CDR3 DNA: TGTGCCAGCAGCTTTTACGGGGAGCTGTTTTTT; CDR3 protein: CASSFYGELFF
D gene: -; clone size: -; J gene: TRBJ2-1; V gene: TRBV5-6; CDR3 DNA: TGTGCCAGCAGCTTGGGTCAAGAGCAGTTCTTC; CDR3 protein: CASSLGQEQFF
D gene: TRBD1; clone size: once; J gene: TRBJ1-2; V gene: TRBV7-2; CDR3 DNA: TGTGCCAGCAGCTTAGCAGGGACAGGGTTTAACTATGGCTACACCTTC; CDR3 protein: CASSLAGTGFNYGYTF
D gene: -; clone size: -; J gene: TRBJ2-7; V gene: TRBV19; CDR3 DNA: TGTGCCAGTAGTATATCCCTAGCCTCTTACGAGCAGTACTTC; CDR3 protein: CASSISLASYEQYF
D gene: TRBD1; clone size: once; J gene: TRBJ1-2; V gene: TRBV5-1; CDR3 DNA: TGCGCCAGCAGCCGCGGACAGGGGGGCGGCTACACCTTC; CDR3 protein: CASSRGQGGGYTF
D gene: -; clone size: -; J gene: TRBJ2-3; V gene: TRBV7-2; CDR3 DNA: TGTGCCAGCAGCTTAGAGGGCGGGGCAATATCAGATACGCAGTATTTT; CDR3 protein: CASSLEGGAISDTQYF
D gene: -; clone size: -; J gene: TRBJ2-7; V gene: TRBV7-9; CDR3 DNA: TGTGCCAGCAGCTTAGGCGGGAACTCCTACGAGCAGTACTTC; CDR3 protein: CASSLGGNSYEQYF
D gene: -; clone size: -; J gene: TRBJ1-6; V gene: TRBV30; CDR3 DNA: TGTGCCTGGAGTTGGACAGAGAATTCACCCCTCCACTTT; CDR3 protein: CAWSWTENSPLHF
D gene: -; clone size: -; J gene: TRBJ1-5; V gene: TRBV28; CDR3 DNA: TGTGCCAGCAGTTTTGGAGGGGTCAATCAGCCCCAGCATTTT; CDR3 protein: CASSFGGVNQPQHF
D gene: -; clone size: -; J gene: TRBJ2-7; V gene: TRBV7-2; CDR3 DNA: TGTGCCAGCAGCTTTGGGGGGACCCTAGGGCTCGAGCAGTACTTC; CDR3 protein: CASSFGGTLGLEQYF
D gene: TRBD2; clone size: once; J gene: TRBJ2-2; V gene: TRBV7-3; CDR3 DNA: TGTGCCAGCAGCCCCGGGACTAGCGGTGGGGAGCTGTTTTTT; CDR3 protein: CASSPGTSGGELFF
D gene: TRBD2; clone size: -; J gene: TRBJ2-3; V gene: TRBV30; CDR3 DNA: TGTGCCTGGAGTGTACGAGGCGGGGGGGCCTTCCCAGATACGCAGTATTTT; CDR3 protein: CAWSVRGGGAFPDTQYF
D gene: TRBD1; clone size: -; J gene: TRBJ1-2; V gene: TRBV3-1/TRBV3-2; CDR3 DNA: TGTGCCAGCAGCCAGAATACCGGGACAGGGGCCTATGGCTACACCTTC; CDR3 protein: CASSQNTGTGAYGYTF
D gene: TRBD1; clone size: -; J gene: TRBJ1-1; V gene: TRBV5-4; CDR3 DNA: TGTGCCAGTATACGGACAGGAGAGAACACTGAAGCTTTCTTT; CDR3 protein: CASIRTGENTEAFF
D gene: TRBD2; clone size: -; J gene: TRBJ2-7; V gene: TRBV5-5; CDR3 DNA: TGTGCCAGCAGCATACTAGCGGGGGGTACCTACGAGCAGTACTTC; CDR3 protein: CASSILAGGTYEQYF
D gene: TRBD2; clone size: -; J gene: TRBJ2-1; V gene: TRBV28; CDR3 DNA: TGTGCCAGCAGGTCTCGGGGGGGTAGCGGGAACAATGAGCAGTTCTTC; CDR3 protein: CASRSRGGSGNNEQFF
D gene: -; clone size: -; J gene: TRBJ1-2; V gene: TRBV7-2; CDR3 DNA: TGTGCCAGCAGCTTATCACTCTCTCAATCCCTCGGGGGCTACACCTTC; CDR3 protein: CASSLSLSQSLGGYTF
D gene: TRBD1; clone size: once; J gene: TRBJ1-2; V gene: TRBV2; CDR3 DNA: TGTGCCAGCAACAAAAGGGACAGGATCTCTAACTATGGCTACACCTTC; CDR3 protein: CASNKRDRISNYGYTF
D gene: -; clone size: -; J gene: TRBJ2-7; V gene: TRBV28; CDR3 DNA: TGTGCCAGCAGGCCATCAGGGGCCTACTACGAGCAGTACTTC; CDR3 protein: CASRPSGAYYEQYF
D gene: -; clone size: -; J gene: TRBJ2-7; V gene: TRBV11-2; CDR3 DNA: TGTGCCAGCAGCTTGCGAGGCGACTACGAGCAGTACTTC; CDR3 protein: CASSLRGDYEQYF
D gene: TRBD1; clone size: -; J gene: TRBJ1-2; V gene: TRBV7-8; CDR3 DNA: TGTGCCAGCAGCCCAGGGACAGCTAACTATGGCTACACCTTC; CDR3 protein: CASSPGTANYGYTF